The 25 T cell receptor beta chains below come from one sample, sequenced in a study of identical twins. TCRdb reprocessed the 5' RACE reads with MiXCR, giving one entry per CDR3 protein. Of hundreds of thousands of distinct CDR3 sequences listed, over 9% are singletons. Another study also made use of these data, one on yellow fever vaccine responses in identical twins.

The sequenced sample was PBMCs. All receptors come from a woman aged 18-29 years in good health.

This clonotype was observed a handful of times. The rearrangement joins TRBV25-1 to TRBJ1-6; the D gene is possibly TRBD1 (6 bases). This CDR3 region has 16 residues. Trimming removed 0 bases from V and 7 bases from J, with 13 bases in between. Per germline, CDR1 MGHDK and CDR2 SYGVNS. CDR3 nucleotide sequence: TGTGCCAGCAGTGAATATCTCGACAGGCGAAATTCACCCCTCCACTTT. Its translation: CASSEYLDRRNSPLHF.

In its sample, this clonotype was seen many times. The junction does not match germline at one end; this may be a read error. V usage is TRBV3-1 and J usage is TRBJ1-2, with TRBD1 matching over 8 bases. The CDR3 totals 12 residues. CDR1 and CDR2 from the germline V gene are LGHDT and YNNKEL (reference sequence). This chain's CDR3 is CASSQDTEQGVF. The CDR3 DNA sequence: TGTGCCAGCAGCCAAGATACGGAACAGGGGGTTTTC.

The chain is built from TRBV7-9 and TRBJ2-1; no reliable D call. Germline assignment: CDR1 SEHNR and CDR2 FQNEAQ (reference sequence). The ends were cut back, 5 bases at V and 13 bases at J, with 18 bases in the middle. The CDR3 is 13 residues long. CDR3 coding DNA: TGTGCCAGCAGCGCGGCTGGCGAAGTGGACCAGTTCTTC. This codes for CASSAAGEVDQFF.

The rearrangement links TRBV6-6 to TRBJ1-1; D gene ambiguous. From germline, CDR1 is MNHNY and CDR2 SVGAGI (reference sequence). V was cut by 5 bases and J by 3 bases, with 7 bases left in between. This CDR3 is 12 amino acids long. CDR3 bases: TGTGCCAGCAGTCCAGGACACACTGAAGCTTTCTTT. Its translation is CASSPGHTEAFF.

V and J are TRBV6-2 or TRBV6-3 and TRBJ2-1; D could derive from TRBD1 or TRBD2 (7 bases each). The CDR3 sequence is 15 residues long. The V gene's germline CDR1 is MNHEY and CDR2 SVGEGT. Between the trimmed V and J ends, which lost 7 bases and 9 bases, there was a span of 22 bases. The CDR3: CASTPGPGGGIEQFF. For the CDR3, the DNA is TGTGCCAGCACTCCCGGGCCAGGGGGGGGTATTGAGCAGTTCTTC.

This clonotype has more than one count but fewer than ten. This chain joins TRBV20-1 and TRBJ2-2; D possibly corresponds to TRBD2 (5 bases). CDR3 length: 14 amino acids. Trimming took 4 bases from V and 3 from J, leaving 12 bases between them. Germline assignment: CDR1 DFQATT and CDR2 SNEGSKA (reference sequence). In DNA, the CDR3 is TGCAGTGCTACTCGGGATTCTTACACCGGGGAGCTGTTTTTT. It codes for CSATRDSYTGELFF.

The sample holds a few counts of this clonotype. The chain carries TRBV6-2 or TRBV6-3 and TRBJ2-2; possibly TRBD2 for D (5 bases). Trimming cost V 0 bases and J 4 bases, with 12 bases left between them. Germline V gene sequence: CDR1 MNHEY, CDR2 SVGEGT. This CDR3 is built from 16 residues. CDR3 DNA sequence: TGTGCCAGCAGTTACTCGAGGGATCCGGGCACCGGGGAGCTGTTTTTT. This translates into CASSYSRDPGTGELFF.

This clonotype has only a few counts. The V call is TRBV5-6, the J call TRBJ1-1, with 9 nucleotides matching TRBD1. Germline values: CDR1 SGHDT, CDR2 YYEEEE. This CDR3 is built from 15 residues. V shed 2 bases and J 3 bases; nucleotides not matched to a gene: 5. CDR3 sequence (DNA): TGTGCCAGCAGCTTTCCGACAGGGGGTGACACTGAAGCTTTCTTT. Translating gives CASSFPTGGDTEAFF.

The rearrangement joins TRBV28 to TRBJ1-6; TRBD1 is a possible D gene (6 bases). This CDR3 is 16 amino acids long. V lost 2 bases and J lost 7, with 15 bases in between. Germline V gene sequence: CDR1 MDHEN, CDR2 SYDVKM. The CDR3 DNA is TGTGCCAGCAGTTTAGGGGGTTCGGACAGCAATTCACCCCTCCACTTT. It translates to CASSLGGSDSNSPLHF.

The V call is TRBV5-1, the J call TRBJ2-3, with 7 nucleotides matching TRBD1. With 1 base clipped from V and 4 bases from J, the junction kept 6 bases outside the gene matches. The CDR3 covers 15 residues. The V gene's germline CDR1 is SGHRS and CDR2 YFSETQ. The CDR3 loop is CASSLFQGDPDTQYF. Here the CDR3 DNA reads TGCGCCAGCAGCTTGTTCCAGGGGGACCCAGATACGCAGTATTTT.

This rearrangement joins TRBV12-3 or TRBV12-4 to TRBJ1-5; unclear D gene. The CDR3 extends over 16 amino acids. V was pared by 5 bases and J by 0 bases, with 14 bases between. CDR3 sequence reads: CASSLSLTVSNQPQHF. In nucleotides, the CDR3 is TGTGCCAGCAGTCTTAGCCTCACAGTTAGCAATCAGCCCCAGCATTTT.

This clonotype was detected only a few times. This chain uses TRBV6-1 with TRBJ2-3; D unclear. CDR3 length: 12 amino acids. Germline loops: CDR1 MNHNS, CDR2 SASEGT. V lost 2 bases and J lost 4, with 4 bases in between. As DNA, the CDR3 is TGTGCCAGCAGTGAAAATGCAGATACGCAGTATTTT. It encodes CASSENADTQYF.

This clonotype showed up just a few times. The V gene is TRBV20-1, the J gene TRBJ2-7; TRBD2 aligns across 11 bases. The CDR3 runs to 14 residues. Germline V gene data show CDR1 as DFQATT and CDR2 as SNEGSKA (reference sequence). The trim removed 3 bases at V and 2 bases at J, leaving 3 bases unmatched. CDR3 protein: CSARTSGTTYEQYF. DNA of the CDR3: TGCAGTGCTAGGACTAGCGGGACGACCTACGAGCAGTACTTC.

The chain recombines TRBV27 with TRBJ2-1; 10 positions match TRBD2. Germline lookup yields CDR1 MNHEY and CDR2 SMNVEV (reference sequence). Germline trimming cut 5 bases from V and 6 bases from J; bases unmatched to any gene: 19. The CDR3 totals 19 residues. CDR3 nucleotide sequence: TGTGCCAGCAGTAGGGAAACTAGCGGGAAGACGGGAGCGGGCAATGAGCAGTTCTTC. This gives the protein CASSRETSGKTGAGNEQFF.

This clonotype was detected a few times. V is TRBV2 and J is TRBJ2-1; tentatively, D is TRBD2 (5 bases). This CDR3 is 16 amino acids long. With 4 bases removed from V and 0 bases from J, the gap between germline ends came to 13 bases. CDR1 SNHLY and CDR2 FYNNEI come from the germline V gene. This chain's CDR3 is CASSVAWVYSYNEQFF. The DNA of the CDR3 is TGTGCCAGCAGTGTAGCGTGGGTCTACTCCTACAATGAGCAGTTCTTC.

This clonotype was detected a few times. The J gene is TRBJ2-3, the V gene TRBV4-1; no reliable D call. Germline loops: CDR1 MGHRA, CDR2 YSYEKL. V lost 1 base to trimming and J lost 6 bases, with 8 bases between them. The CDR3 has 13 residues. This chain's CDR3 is CASSQGGGDTQYF. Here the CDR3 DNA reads TGCGCCAGCAGCCAAGGGGGTGGGGATACGCAGTATTTT.

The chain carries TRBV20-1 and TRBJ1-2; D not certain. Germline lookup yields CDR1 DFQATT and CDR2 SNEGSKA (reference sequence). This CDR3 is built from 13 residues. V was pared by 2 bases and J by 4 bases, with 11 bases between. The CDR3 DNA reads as TGCAGTGCTAGAACAGTCGGCCCCTATGGCTACACCTTC. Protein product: CSARTVGPYGYTF.

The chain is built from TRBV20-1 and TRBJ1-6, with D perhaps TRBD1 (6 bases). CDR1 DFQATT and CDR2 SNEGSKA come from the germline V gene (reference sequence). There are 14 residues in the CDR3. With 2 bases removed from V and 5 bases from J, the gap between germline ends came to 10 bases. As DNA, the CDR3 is TGCAGTGCTAGAAGGGACACTAATAATTCACCCCTCCACTTT. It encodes CSARRDTNNSPLHF.

In nucleotides, the CDR3 is TGCTGGGCTAGAAGGCTAGCGGGAGGGCCCCTGAGCTCCTACAATGAGCAGTTCTTC. It specifies CWARRLAGGPLSSYNEQFF. V and J are TRBV20-1 and TRBJ2-1; 12 bases agree with TRBD2. This CDR3 has 19 amino acids. Germline loops: CDR1 DFQATT, CDR2 SNEGSKA (reference sequence).

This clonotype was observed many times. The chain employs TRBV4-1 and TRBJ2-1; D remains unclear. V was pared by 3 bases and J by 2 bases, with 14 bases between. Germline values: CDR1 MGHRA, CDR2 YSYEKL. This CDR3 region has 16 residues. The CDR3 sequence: CASSHLLESTYNEQFF. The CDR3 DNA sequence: TGCGCCAGCAGCCATCTCCTGGAATCTACCTACAATGAGCAGTTCTTC.

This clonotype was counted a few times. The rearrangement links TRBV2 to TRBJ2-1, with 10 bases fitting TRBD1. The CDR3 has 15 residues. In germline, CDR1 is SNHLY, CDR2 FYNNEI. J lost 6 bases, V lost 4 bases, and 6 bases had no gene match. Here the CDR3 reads CASSGDRGIRNEQFF. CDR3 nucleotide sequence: TGTGCCAGCAGTGGGGACAGGGGAATTCGCAATGAGCAGTTCTTC.

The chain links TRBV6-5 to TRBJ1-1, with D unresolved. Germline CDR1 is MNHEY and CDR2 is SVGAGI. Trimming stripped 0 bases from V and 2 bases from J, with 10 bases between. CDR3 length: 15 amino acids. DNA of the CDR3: TGTGCCAGCAGTTACTCGAGAAGGAGAAACACTGAAGCTTTCTTT. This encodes CASSYSRRRNTEAFF.

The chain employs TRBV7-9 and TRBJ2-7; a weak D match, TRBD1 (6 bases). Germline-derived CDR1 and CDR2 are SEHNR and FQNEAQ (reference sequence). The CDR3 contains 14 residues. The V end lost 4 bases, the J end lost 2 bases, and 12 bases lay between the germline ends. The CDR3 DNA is TGTGCCAGCAGCTATACAGGGCGCGCCTACGAGCAGTACGTC. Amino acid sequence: CASSYTGRAYEQYV.

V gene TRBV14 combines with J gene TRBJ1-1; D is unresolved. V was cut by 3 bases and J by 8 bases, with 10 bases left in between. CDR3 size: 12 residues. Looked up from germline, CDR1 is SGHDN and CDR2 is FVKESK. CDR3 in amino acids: CASSHGVAEAFF. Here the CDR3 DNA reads TGTGCCAGCAGCCACGGGGTGGCGGAAGCTTTCTTT. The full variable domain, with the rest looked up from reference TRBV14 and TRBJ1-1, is EAGVTQFPSHSVIEKGQTVTLRCDPISGHDNLYWYRRVMGKEIKFLLHFVKESKQDESGMPNNRFLAERTGGTYSTLKVQPAELEDSGVYFCASSHGVAEAFFGQGTRLTVV.

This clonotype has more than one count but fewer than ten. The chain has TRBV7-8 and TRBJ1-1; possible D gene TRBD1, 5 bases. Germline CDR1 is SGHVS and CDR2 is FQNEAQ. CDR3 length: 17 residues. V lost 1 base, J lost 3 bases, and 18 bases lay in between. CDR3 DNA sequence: TGTGCCAGCAGCTTAGGGTCCATTGTGACACAGGACACTGAAGCTTTCTTT. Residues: CASSLGSIVTQDTEAFF.